This T cell receptor (beta chain) is drawn from a study of OX40 agonist ivuxolimab in advanced cancers. About the study: Dose-escalation patients' cancers were hepatocellular carcinoma, melanoma, renal cell or head and neck cancer. A mean age of around 63 years, range roughly 23 to 85, was recorded, and roughly 83% were male.

Germline V CDR1 and CDR2: SGHDN, FVKESK. Germline trimming cut 0 bases from V and 8 bases from J; bases unmatched to any gene: 9. The CDR3 sequence is 16 residues long. Only in-frame clones appear in the TCRdb table, and some are missing; sequencing was by immunoSEQ multiplex PCR. The table includes approximately 19,000 clones, approximately 85% detected once. Sampling times: baseline, cycle 4 day 1, cycle 7 day 1. This TCR was recovered from an adult with an advanced solid tumor such as melanoma, head and neck, liver or kidney cancer. This chain links TRBV14 with TRBJ2-1; 8 bases agree with TRBD2. Sequenced here: CD4+ or CD8+ T cells sorted from blood, sampled in a trial of the OX40 agonist ivuxolimab. CDR3 amino acids: CASSQENGGGLDEQFF. The CDR3 bases are TGTGCCAGCAGCCAAGAAAATGGCGGGGGGCTAGATGAGCAGTTCTTC.